The next 10 T cell receptor beta chains were all read from a single sample in a study of cytotoxic CD8 clonotypes in ibrutinib-treated CLL. TCRdb's copy holds only in-frame clones and misses some; the assay was immunoSEQ multiplex PCR. The sample carries 250,000 to 350,000 clones, 60% to 80% recorded once. The starting material was PBMCs, obtained at disease progression, from a patient treated with ibrutinib. The receptors were gathered from a human donor with chronic lymphocytic leukemia.

This clone was seen more than once but under ten times. The chain uses TRBV7-9 and TRBJ1-2, with D unresolved. Germline V CDR1 and CDR2: SEHNR, FQNEAQ (reference sequence). The CDR3 has 14 amino acids. V was trimmed by 2 bases and J by 1 base, leaving 8 bases between them. The CDR3 loop reads CASSLRGLNYGYTF. In DNA, the CDR3 is TGTGCCAGCAGCTTAAGAGGTCTTAACTATGGCTACACCTTC. The complete variable domain, with remaining parts taken from reference TRBV7-9 and TRBJ1-2, reads DTGVSQNPRHKITKRGQNVTFRCDPISEHNRLYWYRQTLGQGPEFLTYFQNEAQLEKSRLLSDRFSAERPKGSFSTLEIQRTEQGDSAMYLCASSLRGLNYGYTFGSGTRLTVV.

The chain has TRBV4-1 and TRBJ2-5; 8 bases align to TRBD1. Trimming cost V 2 bases and J 4 bases; bases outside gene matches: 3. This CDR3 contains 14 residues. Germline V gene lookup returns CDR1 MGHRA and CDR2 YSYEKL. The CDR3 DNA reads as TGCGCCAGCAGCCAACAGGGGGCTATAGAGACCCAGTACTTC. Protein product: CASSQQGAIETQYF.

This clone occurred once. CDR3 nucleotide sequence: TGTGCCAGCAGCTTAGAGGGAGGGAGCAATCAGCCCCAGCATTTT. The encoded protein is CASSLEGGSNQPQHF. This chain uses TRBV7-2 with TRBJ1-5; D is unclear. From germline, CDR1 is SGHTA and CDR2 FQGNSA. Trimming pared 1 base from V and 1 base from J, leaving 8 bases between. This CDR3 is built from 15 residues.

The rearrangement links TRBV5-8 to TRBJ2-2, with D perhaps matching TRBD2 (7 bases). Trimming shortened V by 4 bases and J by 1 base, and 26 bases separated the two germline ends. The CDR3 contains 20 residues. Germline CDR1 SGHTS, CDR2 YDEGEE. The CDR3, as DNA: TGTGCCAGCAGCCCTCGACCTAGGAAAGGGGGGGTGCAGAACACCGGGGAGCTGTTTTTT. Protein product: CASSPRPRKGGVQNTGELFF. Variable domain in full (rest from reference TRBV5-8 and TRBJ2-2): EAGVTQSPTHLIKTRGQQATLRCSPISGHTSVYWYQQALGLGLQFLLWYDEGEERNRGNFPPRFSGRQFPNYSSELNVNALELEDSALYLCASSPRPRKGGVQNTGELFFGEGSRLTVL.

The rearrangement joins TRBV9 to TRBJ1-2; no reliable D call. The germline V gene has CDR1 SGDLS and CDR2 YYNGEE. The CDR3 is made up of 15 amino acids. Trimming took 0 bases from V and 8 from J, leaving 17 bases between them. CDR3 DNA sequence: TGTGCCAGCAGCGTAGAAGCGAGGTATCCTCGAGGCTACACCTTC. Translated: CASSVEARYPRGYTF. The full variable domain, with the rest looked up from reference TRBV9 and TRBJ1-2, is DSGVTQTPKHLITATGQRVTLRCSPRSGDLSVYWYQQSLDQGLQFLIQYYNGEERAKGNILERFSAQQFPDLHSELNLSSLELGDSALYFCASSVEARYPRGYTFGSGTRLTVV.

The CDR3 loop reads CASSDRGNQPQHF. CDR3 DNA: TGTGCCAGCAGTGACAGGGGGAATCAGCCCCAGCATTTT. This chain connects TRBV6-1 to TRBJ1-5, with TRBD1 identical over 7 bases. This CDR3 comprises 13 residues. V lost 3 bases and J lost 4; bases outside the gene matches: 0. Germline V gene data show CDR1 as MNHNS and CDR2 as SASEGT.

This chain connects TRBV5-5 to TRBJ1-4, with TRBD1 as a possible D gene (5 bases). V was pared by 2 bases and J by 8 bases, with 19 bases between. CDR3 length: 16 amino acids. Germline V gene sequence: CDR1 SGHKS, CDR2 YYEKEE (reference sequence). CDR3 bases: TGTGCCAGCAGCTTTCGGGGCGCAGTAATTTCCGAAAAACTGTTTTTT. Protein product: CASSFRGAVISEKLFF.

This sequence joins TRBV5-1 and TRBJ2-5, with D possibly being TRBD1 or TRBD2 (5 bases each). The V gene lost 0 bases and the J gene lost 7 bases, with 16 bases spanning the gap. The germline V gene encodes CDR1 SGHRS and CDR2 YFSETQ. The CDR3 sequence is 15 residues long. The CDR3 loop is CASSLELGELGTQYF. The DNA of the CDR3 is TGCGCCAGCAGCTTGGAGTTAGGGGAGCTAGGGACCCAGTACTTC.

V is TRBV4-3 and J is TRBJ2-3, with D possibly matching TRBD2 (5 bases). V was cut by 0 bases and J by 9 bases, with 10 bases left in between. The CDR3 loop spans 13 amino acids. Germline V lookup: CDR1 LGHNA, CDR2 YSLEER. The CDR3 sequence: CASSQDPGLTQYF. CDR3 nucleotides: TGCGCCAGCAGCCAAGATCCGGGGTTAACGCAGTATTTT.

The J gene is TRBJ2-3, the V gene TRBV29-1, with 9 bases identical to TRBD1. CDR1 is SQVTM, CDR2 ANQGSEA, per germline. V shed 4 bases, J shed 5 bases, and the junction held 7 bases outside the gene matches. The CDR3 is 14 residues long. The CDR3 nucleotides read TGCAGCGTTGTAGGTCACAGGGGGCGAGATACGCAGTATTTT. Translated: CSVVGHRGRDTQYF.